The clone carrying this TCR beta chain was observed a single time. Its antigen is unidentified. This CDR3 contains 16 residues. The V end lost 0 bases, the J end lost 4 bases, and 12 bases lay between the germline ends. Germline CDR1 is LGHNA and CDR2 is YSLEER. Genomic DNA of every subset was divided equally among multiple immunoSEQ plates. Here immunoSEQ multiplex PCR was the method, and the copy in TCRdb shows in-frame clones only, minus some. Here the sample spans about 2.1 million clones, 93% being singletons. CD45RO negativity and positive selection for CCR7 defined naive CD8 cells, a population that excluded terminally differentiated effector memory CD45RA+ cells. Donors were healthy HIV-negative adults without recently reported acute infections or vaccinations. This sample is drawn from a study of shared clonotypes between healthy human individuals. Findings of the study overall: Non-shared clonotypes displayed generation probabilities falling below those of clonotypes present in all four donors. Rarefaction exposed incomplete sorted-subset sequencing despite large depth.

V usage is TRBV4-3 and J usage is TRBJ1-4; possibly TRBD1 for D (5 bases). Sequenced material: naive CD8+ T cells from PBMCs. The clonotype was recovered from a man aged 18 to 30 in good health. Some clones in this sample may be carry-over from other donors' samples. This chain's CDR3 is CASSQDRGRSNEKLFF. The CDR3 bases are TGCGCCAGCAGCCAAGATCGGGGACGGAGTAATGAAAAACTGTTTTTT.